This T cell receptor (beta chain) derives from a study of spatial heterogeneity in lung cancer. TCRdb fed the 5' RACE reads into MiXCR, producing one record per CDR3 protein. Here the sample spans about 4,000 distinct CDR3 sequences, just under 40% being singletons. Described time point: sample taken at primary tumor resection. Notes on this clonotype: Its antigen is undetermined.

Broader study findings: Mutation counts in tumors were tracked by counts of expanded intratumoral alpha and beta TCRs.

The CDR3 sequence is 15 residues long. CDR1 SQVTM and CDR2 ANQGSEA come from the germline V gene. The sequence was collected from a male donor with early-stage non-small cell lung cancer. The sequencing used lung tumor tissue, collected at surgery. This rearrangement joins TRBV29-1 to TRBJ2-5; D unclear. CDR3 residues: CTISEAIDENETQYF. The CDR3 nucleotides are TGCACCATAAGCGAGGCGATAGACGAAAATGAGACCCAGTACTTC.